These 6 T cell receptor beta chains were all obtained from the same sample, sequenced in a study of cytomegalovirus exposure and HLA in healthy donors. A multiplex PCR was run with 60 Vbeta primers and 13 Jbeta primers. Using immunoSEQ multiplex PCR, the repertoire was profiled, and TCRdb retains in-frame clones only, with some absent. Of about 130,000 clones in the sample, 10% to 13% were seen once. Sequenced: PBMCs. Receptors originate from a woman in her late teens or twenties in good health and CMV-seropositive.

The CDR3, as DNA: TGTGCCAGCAGCGTCGGGGGGACTAGCGGTTGGGATACGCAGTATTTT. Encoded protein: CASSVGGTSGWDTQYF. V and J are TRBV9 and TRBJ2-3, with 11 bases lining up with TRBD2. Germline CDR1 SGDLS, CDR2 YYNGEE. V was clipped by 2 bases and J by 6 bases; unmatched bases: 8. This CDR3 is 16 amino acids long.

In this sample, this clone turned up a few times. This chain links TRBV5-1 with TRBJ2-7; TRBD2 agrees at 7 bases. Trimming cost V 0 bases and J 5 bases; bases outside gene matches: 8. The CDR3 length is 15 residues. The germline V gene encodes CDR1 SGHRS and CDR2 YFSETQ. The CDR3 DNA sequence: TGCGCCAGCAGCTTGGGGCGGGAGTTCTTGCACGAGCAGTACTTC. Translation gives CASSLGREFLHEQYF.

V gene TRBV28 combines with J gene TRBJ1-5, with 8 positions matching TRBD1. Germline values: CDR1 MDHEN, CDR2 SYDVKM. The CDR3 has 15 residues. J lost 9 bases, V lost 3 bases, and 10 bases had no gene match. DNA of the CDR3: TGTGCCAGCAGTTTCCGGGACAGGTCTCGGGGGCCCCAGCATTTT. This translates into CASSFRDRSRGPQHF.

This chain joins TRBV2 and TRBJ1-2; D is undetermined. This CDR3 is built from 13 residues. CDR1 and CDR2 (germline): SNHLY, FYNNEI. Deletions cut 5 bases from V and 5 bases from J, with 12 bases between. In DNA, the CDR3 is TGTGCCAGCAGTTCTGGAGATGCATATGGCTACACCTTC. Translating it yields CASSSGDAYGYTF.

This chain uses TRBV7-9 with TRBJ2-2, with TRBD1 matching over 8 bases. The germline V gene has CDR1 SEHNR and CDR2 FQNEAQ (reference sequence). The CDR3 is made up of 16 amino acids. Unmatched junction bases numbered 6, after V lost 5 bases and J lost 1 base. The CDR3 loop is CASSPRTGQNTGELFF. CDR3 DNA: TGTGCCAGCAGCCCTCGGACAGGGCAGAACACCGGGGAGCTGTTTTTT.

This chain connects TRBV11-2 to TRBJ2-7; a weak D match, TRBD1 (5 bases). CDR1 is SGHAT, CDR2 FQNNGV, per germline. V lost 3 bases and J 2 bases, leaving 11 bases between the germline ends. The CDR3 extends over 14 amino acids. This CDR3 is CASSFTQETYEQYF. The CDR3 region has the DNA TGTGCCAGCAGCTTTACACAGGAGACCTACGAGCAGTACTTC.